The 25 T cell receptor beta chains below were found in one sample sequenced in a study of blood T cells in healthy people across ages. For the second PCR, which ran for about 7 to 11 cycles, a sample-barcoded 5' primer and a J-beta primer mix were used. MiXCR, applied by TCRdb to the 5' RACE reads, yields one record per CDR3 protein. This sample has around 620,000 distinct CDR3 sequences, with roughly 28% found just once. The sequenced sample was blood. Receptors were obtained from a woman in her sixties or seventies in good health.

This clonotype came up a few times. The J gene is TRBJ2-5, the V gene TRBV11-1, with D possibly being TRBD1 (5 bases). The J call may be mistaken, given a closer DNA end match to TRBJ2-1. CDR1 is SGHAT, CDR2 FQDESV, per germline (reference sequence). The CDR3 consists of 14 residues. The CDR3 reads CASSPAPGSNEQFF. The CDR3 coding sequence is TGTGCCAGCAGCCCAGCCCCAGGGTCCAATGAGCAGTTCTTC.

This clonotype came up a few times. The chain joins TRBV20-1 to TRBJ2-3; D may match TRBD1 or TRBD2 (5 bases each). The CDR3 length is 15 residues. V was clipped by 5 bases and J by 4 bases, with 19 bases between them. In germline, CDR1 is DFQATT, CDR2 SNEGSKA (reference sequence). Written as DNA, the CDR3 is TGCAGTGCTCTCCGGGACCTGATGGGGTCAGATACGCAGTATTTT. It encodes CSALRDLMGSDTQYF.

In its sample, this clonotype was seen a few times. The gene calls are TRBV6-1 and TRBJ2-5, with D perhaps matching TRBD1 (6 bases). The germline V gene has CDR1 MNHNS and CDR2 SASEGT. CDR3 length equals 16 residues. Trimming removed 3 bases from V and 5 bases from J, with 19 bases in between. CDR3 region: CASSDRGTSPWETQYF. The CDR3 DNA follows: TGTGCCAGCAGTGATAGGGGGACATCCCCTTGGGAGACCCAGTACTTC.

This chain links TRBV5-6 with TRBJ2-2; TRBD2 matches at 9 bases. The germline gives CDR1 SGHDT, CDR2 YYEEEE. V shed 3 bases, J shed 1 base, and the junction held 7 bases outside the gene matches. This CDR3 is 17 amino acids long. For the CDR3, the DNA is TGTGCCAGCAGCTATAGCCTACTAGCGGGGAACACCGGGGAGCTGTTTTTT. It specifies CASSYSLLAGNTGELFF.

The rearrangement uses TRBV14 and TRBJ2-7; D is possibly TRBD2 (5 bases). Germline lookup yields CDR1 SGHDN and CDR2 FVKESK. V was cut by 6 bases and J by 6 bases, with 18 bases left in between. This CDR3 contains 14 residues. CDR3: CASRRSGESGEQYF. In DNA, the CDR3 is TGTGCCAGCAGGCGTTCCGGGGAGTCTGGCGAGCAGTACTTC.

This chain joins TRBV12-3 or TRBV12-4 and TRBJ1-2; the D is unclear. V shed 6 bases and J shed 3 bases, with 8 bases lying between them. The CDR3 sequence is 12 residues long. The chain's CDR3 is CASRNRDYGYTF. DNA for the CDR3: TGTGCCAGCAGGAACAGAGACTATGGCTACACCTTC.

The chain combines TRBV15 with TRBJ2-5; D not resolved. V lost 4 bases, J lost 3 bases, and 6 bases lay in between. CDR3 size: 12 residues. Germline CDR1 and CDR2: LNHNV and YYDKDF (reference sequence). CDR3 residues: CATSKREETQYF. The CDR3 bases are TGTGCCACCAGCAAAAGGGAAGAGACCCAGTACTTC.

This clonotype has only a few counts. The CDR3 loop reads CASSLSGHHNEQFF. The DNA for the CDR3 is TGTGCCAGCAGCTTATCTGGGCACCACAATGAGCAGTTCTTC. The chain links TRBV7-9 to TRBJ2-1; D is unresolved. Germline lookup yields CDR1 SEHNR and CDR2 FQNEAQ (reference sequence). The V gene lost 2 bases and the J gene lost 5 bases, with 10 bases spanning the gap. The CDR3 has 14 amino acids.

This clonotype was seen ten or more times. The chain recombines TRBV5-1 with TRBJ2-6; D is uncertain. V was trimmed by 0 bases and J by 0 bases, leaving 4 bases between them. Per the germline V gene, CDR1 is SGHRS and CDR2 is YFSETQ. The CDR3 is 15 residues long. This chain's CDR3 is CASSLGASGANVLTF. The CDR3 DNA sequence: TGCGCCAGCAGCTTGGGGGCCTCTGGGGCCAACGTCCTGACTTTC.

The chain couples TRBV5-5 to TRBJ2-3; possible D gene TRBD1, 5 bases. The CDR3 extends over 17 amino acids. In germline, CDR1 is SGHKS, CDR2 YYEKEE (reference sequence). Deletions cut 3 bases from V and 2 bases from J, with 19 bases between. CDR3 DNA: TGTGCCAGCAGCTCACTATACCAGGGAACCGTCACAGATACGCAGTATTTT. Translated: CASSSLYQGTVTDTQYF.

This clonotype was detected many times. The CDR3 DNA is TGCAGCGTCGCTGGCGGGGAAGAGACCCAGTACTTC. Translating gives CSVAGGEETQYF. The J gene is TRBJ2-5, the V gene TRBV29-1; possible D gene TRBD2, 6 bases. Germline V gene lookup returns CDR1 SQVTM and CDR2 ANQGSEA. Trimming left V 6 bases short and J 3 bases short, with 11 bases between. This CDR3 is 12 amino acids long.

V usage is TRBV24-1 and J usage is TRBJ2-1; tentatively, D is TRBD1 (6 bases). Trimming stripped 1 base from V and 2 bases from J, with 14 bases between. Germline values: CDR1 KGHDR, CDR2 SFDVKD. The CDR3 is made up of 17 amino acids. CDR3 residues: CATSDFPRGLPYNEQFF. CDR3 in DNA: TGTGCCACCAGTGATTTCCCCAGGGGCCTTCCCTACAATGAGCAGTTCTTC.

The V gene is TRBV27, the J gene TRBJ1-2, with D unresolved. Trimming removed 5 bases at V and 7 bases at J, with 11 bases between. The CDR3 length is 12 residues. CDR1 and CDR2 from the germline V gene are MNHEY and SMNVEV (reference sequence). CDR3 coding DNA: TGTGCCAGCAGTGTGTCGATGATTGGCTACACCTTC. This encodes CASSVSMIGYTF.

With respect to this clonotype: The junction differs from germline at one of its ends, possibly a read error. This rearrangement joins TRBV25-1 to TRBJ1-2, with 8 bases matching TRBD1. The CDR3 runs to 10 residues. Germline loops: CDR1 MGHDK, CDR2 SYGVNS. Here the CDR3 DNA reads TGTGCCAGCGACTGGACAGGGCCTTCCTTC. This sequence encodes CASDWTGPSF.

This clonotype has a handful of counts. The germline gene is not matched at one end of the junction; a read error may be the cause. This chain's CDR3 is CACSVDPRDSGNTIYF. The CDR3 region has the DNA TGTGCCTGCAGCGTAGATCCGAGGGACTCTGGAAACACCATATATTTT. V is TRBV9 and J is TRBJ1-3, with D uncertain. CDR1 is SGDLS, CDR2 YYNGEE, per germline. CDR3 size: 16 residues.

J is TRBJ1-1 and V is TRBV25-1; unclear D gene. Germline V gene sequence: CDR1 MGHDK, CDR2 SYGVNS. This CDR3 has 14 amino acids. Trimming shortened V by 4 bases and J by 1 base, and 10 bases separated the two germline ends. CDR3 in DNA: TGTGCCAGCAGTGCCTTGGCCCCGAACACTGAAGCTTTCTTT. This sequence encodes CASSALAPNTEAFF.

This clonotype was counted between two and nine times. The V and J genes are TRBV6-5 and TRBJ2-1; D may be TRBD1 (6 bases). V was pared by 0 bases and J by 13 bases, with 10 bases between. The CDR3 has 12 residues. Germline V gene lookup returns CDR1 MNHEY and CDR2 SVGAGI. The DNA of the CDR3 is TGTGCCAGCAGTTACTCCCAGGGGCCCCAGTTCTTC. This encodes CASSYSQGPQFF.

CDR3 DNA sequence: TGTGCTAGTGAGAGCGCGGAGCTCATTGAAGCTTTCTTT. Translated: CASESAELIEAFF. V gene TRBV12-5 combines with J gene TRBJ1-1; D gene uncertain. V gave up 7 bases and J gave up 7 bases, with 16 bases separating them. There are 13 residues in the CDR3. CDR1 is LGHNT and CDR2 is FRNRAP in the germline V gene. The whole variable domain, remainder taken from reference TRBV12-5 and TRBJ1-1, is DARVTQTPRHKVTEMGQEVTMRCQPILGHNTVFWYRQTMMQGLELLAYFRNRAPLDDSGMPKDRFSAEMPDATLATLKIQPSEPRDSAVYFCASESAELIEAFFGQGTRLTVV.

In its sample, this clonotype was seen a few times. V and J are TRBV9 and TRBJ2-1, with D maybe TRBD2 (5 bases). The DNA end lines up better with TRBJ2-5; the J call may be wrong. Germline V gene sequence: CDR1 SGDLS, CDR2 YYNGEE. The CDR3 totals 15 residues. The CDR3 loop is CASSPTDWRQETQYF. DNA of the CDR3: TGTGCCAGCAGCCCTACGGACTGGCGACAAGAGACCCAGTACTTC.

V gene TRBV6-5 combines with J gene TRBJ2-3; the match to TRBD2 covers 10 bases. The CDR3 contains 16 residues. Germline CDR1 MNHEY, CDR2 SVGAGI. J was trimmed by 0 bases and V by 5 bases; bases with no gene match: 5. The CDR3 here is CASSTQLAGSTDTQYF. CDR3 coding DNA: TGTGCCAGCAGTACTCAACTAGCGGGGAGCACAGATACGCAGTATTTT.

The chain has TRBV9 and TRBJ1-6; D possibly corresponds to TRBD1 (5 bases). Germline values: CDR1 SGDLS, CDR2 YYNGEE. This CDR3 is built from 15 residues. Trimming removed 0 bases at V and 5 bases at J, with 9 bases between. The chain's CDR3 is CASSVGGTNNSPLHF. CDR3 sequence (DNA): TGTGCCAGCAGCGTAGGGGGGACGAATAATTCACCCCTCCACTTT.

This clonotype was counted only a few times. The junction and the germline gene differ at one end; a read error may be behind it. The CDR3 loop is CASSIVRGTANYGYTF. In nucleotides, the CDR3 is TGCGCCAGTAGTATAGTACGCGGGACAGCTAACTATGGCTACACCTTC. The gene calls are TRBV19 and TRBJ1-2; 7 bases line up with TRBD1. This CDR3 contains 16 residues. The germline gives CDR1 LNHDA, CDR2 SQIVND (reference sequence).

The chain carries TRBV10-3 and TRBJ2-6; D gene unclear. The CDR3 has 16 amino acids. V gave up 5 bases and J gave up 0 bases, with 11 bases separating them. The germline gives CDR1 ENHRY, CDR2 SYGVKD. In nucleotides, the CDR3 is TGTGCCATCAGTAGGGCCGCCAACTCTGGGGCCAACGTCCTGACTTTC. As protein: CAISRAANSGANVLTF.

This chain uses TRBV2 with TRBJ2-7; maybe TRBD1 (6 bases). Trimming shortened V by 6 bases and J by 3 bases, and 12 bases separated the two germline ends. This CDR3 is 13 amino acids long. CDR1 is SNHLY and CDR2 is FYNNEI in the germline V gene. The CDR3 nucleotides are TGTGCCAGCAGATGGACAGATAGCTACGAGCAGTACGTC. Translated, it gives CASRWTDSYEQYV.

This chain connects TRBV29-1 to TRBJ2-5; D is perhaps TRBD1 or TRBD2 (5 bases each). The J call may be wrong; the DNA end is better matched by TRBJ2-1. The CDR3 consists of 15 residues. CDR1 and CDR2 from the germline V gene are SQVTM and ANQGSEA. In DNA form, the CDR3 reads TGCAGCGTTGAACTAAATGCGGCATCCCGGGGCTCGCAGTTCTTC. This gives the protein CSVELNAASRGSQFF.